This T cell receptor (beta chain) was observed in a study of T cell repertoires in cytomegalovirus infection. Study-level points and caveats: Clonotypes of TCR beta that were HLA-C-restricted and CMV-specific dominated the ex vivo response.

Regarding this clonotype: Antigen unknown.

Germline V gene lookup returns CDR1 SGHDT and CDR2 YYEEEE. V gave up 2 bases and J gave up 0 bases; unmatched junction bases: 5. CDR3 size: 17 residues. Each CDR3 protein gets one entry after TCRdb re-called the reads with MiXCR. The sample records a few hundred thousand distinct CDR3 sequences, around 30% being singletons. Sequenced material: cultured PBMCs, taken from culture after CMV antigen stimulation. The chain recombines TRBV5-6 with TRBJ2-2; 9 bases fit TRBD1. The TCR comes from a human donor in good health (CMV status not recorded). Some clones in this sample may be carry-over from other donors' samples. The CDR3 sequence is CASSFLRQGANTGELFF. DNA for the CDR3: TGTGCCAGCAGCTTCCTTAGACAGGGGGCGAACACCGGGGAGCTGTTTTTT.